Sequencing of this T cell receptor (beta chain) was carried out in a study of technical replicates of blood from several donors (dated by TCRdb to the late 2010s). As for this clone: Its specific antigen is unknown. Base qualities are missing; no much larger clone stands one base away.

The CDR3 has 13 amino acids, counting the end cysteine and phenylalanine. The read is trimmed to its CDR3 DNA, 39 bases read in frame from base 1. In the germline V gene, CDR1 corresponds to KGHSH and CDR2 to LQKENI. The junction carries 10 bases between V and J, which are trimmed by 3 bases and 5 bases respectively. Libraries were made using the immunoSEQ multiplex PCR assay. TCRdb retrieved this table from immuneACCESS and kept in-frame rearrangements only. Not all clones are present; in checked studies, unresolved V genes account for under half, and no reason is known for the remainder. The sample yields 95,000 to 100,000 clones; nearly 96% were counted once. Of the sample, approximately 0.21% is held by the ten largest clones.

Sequencing input: T cells isolated from PBMCs. The TCR comes from a human donor in good health. The chain is made from TRBV18 and TRBJ2-5, with the D gene uncertain. The DNA sequence is as follows: TGTGCCAGCTCACCGAGACAAACGGAGACCCAGTACTTC. Its product reads: CASSPRQTETQYF.